Presented here are 24 T cell receptor beta chains from one specimen sequenced in a study of tumor and adjacent non-tumor tissue in lung cancer. TCRbeta libraries were built with three rounds of nested PCR, modified from ARM-PCR. TCRdb used MiXCR to reprocess the multiplex PCR reads, holding one entry per CDR3 protein. The data contain just over 200,000 distinct CDR3 sequences, around 71% of them singletons. The template was RNA from unsorted bulk tissue. Sequenced: lung tumor tissue. The receptor source for this set is a man aged 55 to 70 with non-small cell lung cancer.

This clonotype was counted a single time. A read error is possible here, since a much larger clone lies one base away. The chain uses TRBV6-5 and TRBJ2-7; D might be TRBD1 or TRBD2, each matching 7 bases. The CDR3 sequence is 13 residues long. Deletions cut 6 bases from V and 9 bases from J, with 18 bases between. Germline CDR1 and CDR2: MNHEY and SVGAGI. The CDR3 sequence: CASRGGGWDGQYF. The CDR3 DNA follows: TGTGCCAGCAGGGGAGGGGGCTGGGACGGGCAGTACTTC.

Ten or more counts support this clonotype. This chain connects TRBV5-6 to TRBJ2-7; 8 nucleotides align to TRBD2. This CDR3 is built from 15 residues. The trim removed 4 bases at V and 6 bases at J, leaving 12 bases unmatched. The germline gives CDR1 SGHDT, CDR2 YYEEEE. CDR3 DNA sequence: TGTGCCAGCAGCCTTGTGGACCTGCTAGCGGGCGAGCAGTACTTC. This translates into CASSLVDLLAGEQYF. The full variable domain, rest sourced from reference TRBV5-6 and TRBJ2-7, is DAGVTQSPTHLIKTRGQQVTLRCSPKSGHDTVSWYQQALGQGPQFIFQYYEEEERQRGNFPDRFSGHQFPNYSSELNVNALLLGDSALYLCASSLVDLLAGEQYFGPGTRLTVT.

The chain links TRBV11-1 to TRBJ2-2, with 7 bases fitting TRBD2. The CDR3 is made up of 17 amino acids. V shed 5 bases and J 4 bases; nucleotides not matched to a gene: 13. The germline CDR1 and CDR2 sequences are SGHAT and FQDESV (reference sequence). The CDR3 sequence: CASSTTNGGSSTGELFF. Here the CDR3 DNA reads TGTGCCAGCAGCACTACTAACGGGGGGTCCTCCACCGGGGAGCTGTTTTTT.

This clonotype appeared a single time. The chain links TRBV6-2 or TRBV6-3 to TRBJ2-3; 11 bases are a match to TRBD1. Germline V gene data show CDR1 as MNHEY and CDR2 as SVGEGT. The length of the CDR3 is 16 residues. V shed 7 bases, J shed 8 bases, and the junction held 14 bases outside the gene matches. Here the CDR3 reads CASNPRGQGARITQYF. Written as DNA, the CDR3 is TGTGCCAGCAACCCTCGCGGACAGGGGGCCCGTATTACGCAGTATTTT.

Concerning this clonotype: Since a much larger clone is just one base distant, this may be a read error. This rearrangement joins TRBV12-3 or TRBV12-4 to TRBJ2-5; no clear D gene. The CDR3 consists of 14 residues. The CDR3 loop is CATSLELYQETQYF. For the CDR3, the DNA is TGTGCCACCAGTTTAGAGCTGTACCAAGAGACCCAGTACTTC.

Comments on this clonotype: At one of its ends the junction is not consistent with the germline gene, which may arise from a read error. The J gene is TRBJ1-1, the V gene TRBV11-2; D perhaps matches TRBD1 (5 bases). The CDR3 loop spans 15 amino acids. Per the germline V gene, CDR1 is SGHAT and CDR2 is FQNNGV. This CDR3 reads CASSPSGTLNTEVFF. CDR3 nucleotide sequence: TGTGCCAGCAGCCCATCCGGGACTCTGAACACTGAAGTTTTCTTT.

Comments on this clonotype: This may be a read error, as it is one base from a much larger clone. The chain links TRBV20-1 to TRBJ2-3; TRBD1 is a possible D gene (5 bases). The CDR3 spans 13 residues. Per the germline V gene, CDR1 is DFQATT and CDR2 is SNEGSKA (reference sequence). CDR3 sequence: CSALDTSTDMQYF. In DNA form, the CDR3 reads TGCAGTGCCCTGGACACAAGCACAGATATGCAGTATTTT.

To note about this clonotype: A junction boundary mismatches the germline segment, possibly from a read error. The chain uses TRBV4-2 and TRBJ1-3; D gene ambiguous. Germline values: CDR1 LGHNA, CDR2 YNFKEQ. The CDR3 extends over 14 amino acids. The CDR3 DNA sequence: TGTGCCATCAGCCAAGAGCCCCATCGAAACACCATATATTTT. Translation: CAISQEPHRNTIYF.

By share of the sample, this clonotype is large (0.1 to 1%). V is TRBV29-1 and J is TRBJ2-7; 10 positions agree with TRBD1. V dropped 5 bases and J dropped 5; count of bases not matched to a gene: 15. The length of the CDR3 is 16 residues. CDR1 SQVTM and CDR2 ANQGSEA come from the germline V gene. CDR3 nucleotides: TGCAGCGTTCAAACCCGGACAGGGGGTGAAGAAGACGAGCAGTACTTC. It encodes CSVQTRTGGEEDEQYF.

This clonotype was recorded many times. The J gene is TRBJ2-1, the V gene TRBV6-2 or TRBV6-3; no reliable D call. Trimming cost V 4 bases and J 6 bases, with 13 bases left between them. This CDR3 is 14 amino acids long. In germline, CDR1 is MNHEY, CDR2 SVGEGT. As DNA, the CDR3 is TGTGCCAGCAGTTCCTATCGAACGAGCAATGAGCAGTTCTTC. As protein: CASSSYRTSNEQFF.

The chain combines TRBV29-1 with TRBJ2-7; a weak D match, TRBD1 (6 bases). The CDR3 length is 14 residues. Germline V gene lookup returns CDR1 SQVTM and CDR2 ANQGSEA. The V and J ends lost 6 bases and 4 bases respectively, with 19 bases between them. The CDR3 nucleotides are TGCAGCGTCGAAATGGGGGCAGTGGGGTACGAGCAGTACTTC. Translated: CSVEMGAVGYEQYF.

Note on this clonotype: Being one base from a much bigger clone, this may be a read error. The CDR3 spells CSARELGASPLHF. CDR3 sequence (DNA): TGCAGTGCTAGAGAGCTGGGGGCTTCACCCCTCCACTTT. The J gene is TRBJ1-6, the V gene TRBV20-1; perhaps TRBD1 as D (6 bases). The CDR3 runs 13 residues. Looked up from germline, CDR1 is DFQATT and CDR2 is SNEGSKA (reference sequence). Trimming left V 0 bases short and J 9 bases short, with 9 bases between.

This clonotype was seen a handful of times. V usage is TRBV20-1 and J usage is TRBJ2-2; no reliable D call. The CDR3 is 12 residues long. In germline, CDR1 is DFQATT, CDR2 SNEGSKA (reference sequence). V dropped 3 bases and J dropped 1 base, with 3 bases sitting between them. CDR3 region: CSARGNTGELFF. The CDR3 DNA follows: TGCAGTGCTAGGGGGAACACCGGGGAGCTGTTTTTT.

This clonotype was detected only once. A much bigger clone sits one base away, suggesting this may be a read error. The chain links TRBV6-5 to TRBJ1-5; possible D gene TRBD1, 6 bases. Trimming pared 2 bases from V and 2 bases from J, leaving 10 bases between. The CDR3 is made up of 15 amino acids. Per germline, CDR1 MNHEY and CDR2 SVGAGI. CDR3 in amino acids: CASSYPGEGNQPQHF. CDR3 bases: TGTGCCAGCAGTTACCCAGGGGAGGGCAATCAGCCCCAGCATTTT.

On this clonotype itself: A much larger clone is a single base away; this may be a read error. Without the conserved terminal phenylalanine or tryptophan, this CDR3 likely stems from a read error. V usage is TRBV20-1 and J usage is TRBJ2-3; no firm D call. The germline V gene encodes CDR1 DFQATT and CDR2 SNEGSKA (reference sequence). The V end lost 3 bases, the J end lost 6 bases, and 7 bases lay between the germline ends. The CDR3 spans 11 residues. This CDR3 is CSASVRDTQYI. The DNA of the CDR3 is TGCAGTGCTAGTGTCAGGGATACGCAGTATATT.

The genes are TRBV29-1 and TRBJ2-1; no clear D gene. Germline V gene sequence: CDR1 SQVTM, CDR2 ANQGSEA. This CDR3 comprises 12 residues. The CDR3 DNA reads as TGCAGAGCATTCGACACCTACAATGAGCAGTTCTTC. Its translation is CRAFDTYNEQFF.

As concerns this clonotype: As the CDR3 is not closed by the conserved phenylalanine or tryptophan, this likely results from a read error. The chain carries TRBV11-2 and TRBJ2-5; D is undetermined. Per the germline V gene, CDR1 is SGHAT and CDR2 is FQNNGV. The CDR3 extends over 14 amino acids. DNA for the CDR3: TGTTCCAACAGCCCCGCGACGGACCAAGAGACCCAGTACGTC. Amino acid sequence: CSNSPATDQETQYV.

About this clonotype itself: An end of the junction does not agree with germline; a read error may underlie this. The chain employs TRBV12-3 or TRBV12-4 and TRBJ2-1; D is possibly TRBD2 (7 bases). The CDR3 has 15 residues. CDR3: CTSSLGLEGHNEQFF. The CDR3 DNA sequence: TGTACCAGCAGTTTAGGACTAGAGGGACACAATGAGCAATTCTTC.

Details on this clonotype: One junction end disagrees with the germline gene, perhaps due to a read error. V and J are TRBV12-3 or TRBV12-4 and TRBJ2-5, with D perhaps TRBD2 (7 bases). The CDR3 sequence is 15 residues long. The DNA of the CDR3 is TGTACCAGCAGTTTTGGCGGGGGCCTCCAAGAGACCCAGTACTTC. Translation gives CTSSFGGGLQETQYF.

V gene TRBV20-1 combines with J gene TRBJ1-1; the D is unclear. V was cut by 0 bases and J by 4 bases, with 12 bases left in between. The CDR3 sequence is 14 residues long. CDR1 and CDR2 from the germline V gene are DFQATT and SNEGSKA (reference sequence). The DNA for the CDR3 is TGCAGTGCTAGAGAGAATAGGGATTTCACTGAAGCTTTCTTT. Residues: CSARENRDFTEAFF.

The V gene is TRBV6-1, the J gene TRBJ2-3; either TRBD1 or TRBD2 may fit D (5 bases each). Germline CDR1 MNHNS, CDR2 SASEGT. Trimming shortened V by 7 bases and J by 4 bases, and 18 bases separated the two germline ends. The CDR3 runs 15 residues. This CDR3 is CASIPRGVRADTQYF. The CDR3 DNA reads TGTGCCAGCATTCCTAGAGGGGTTCGGGCAGATACGCAGTATTTT.

Regarding this clonotype: A much larger clone differs by one base, so this may be a read error. V is TRBV5-6 and J is TRBJ2-1; perhaps TRBD1 as D (6 bases). In germline, CDR1 is SGHDT, CDR2 YYEEEE. CDR3 length: 13 amino acids. CDR3: CASSRRRGNEQSF. The CDR3 DNA is TGTGCCAGCAGCCGGCGAAGGGGGAATGAGCAGTCCTTC.

The CDR3 reads CASSYQRGQDYEQYF. The CDR3 DNA reads as TGCGCCAGCAGCTACCAGAGGGGACAGGACTACGAGCAGTACTTC. The chain couples TRBV5-1 to TRBJ2-7, with 8 bases aligning to TRBD1. V lost 3 bases and J lost 3; bases outside the gene matches: 8. This CDR3 is built from 15 residues. Germline lookup yields CDR1 SGHRS and CDR2 YFSETQ.

In regard to this clonotype: A read error may produce the germline difference seen at one junction end. The chain carries TRBV11-2 and TRBJ2-5; tentative D call: TRBD2 (6 bases). From germline, CDR1 is SGHAT and CDR2 FQNNGV. The CDR3 covers 16 residues. Written as DNA, the CDR3 is TGTGTCAGCAGTTCCACAATGGAGGGGCCAAAGGAGACCCAGTACTTC. This sequence encodes CVSSSTMEGPKETQYF.